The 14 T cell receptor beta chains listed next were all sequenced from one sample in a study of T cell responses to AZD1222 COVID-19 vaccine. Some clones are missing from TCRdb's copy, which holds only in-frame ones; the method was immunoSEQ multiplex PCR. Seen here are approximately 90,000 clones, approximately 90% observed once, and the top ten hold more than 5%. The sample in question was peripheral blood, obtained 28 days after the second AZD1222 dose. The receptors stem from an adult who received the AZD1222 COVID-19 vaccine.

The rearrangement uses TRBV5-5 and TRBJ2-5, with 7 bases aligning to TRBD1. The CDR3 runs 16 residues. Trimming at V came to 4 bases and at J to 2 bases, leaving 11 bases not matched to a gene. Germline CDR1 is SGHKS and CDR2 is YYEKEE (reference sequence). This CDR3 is CASSPAIGTAQETQYF. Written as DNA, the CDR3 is TGTGCCAGCAGCCCGGCAATCGGGACAGCTCAAGAGACCCAGTACTTC.

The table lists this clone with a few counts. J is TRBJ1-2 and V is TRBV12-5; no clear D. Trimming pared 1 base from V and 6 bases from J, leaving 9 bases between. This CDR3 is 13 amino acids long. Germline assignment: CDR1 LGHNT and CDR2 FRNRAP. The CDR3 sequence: CASGLEVRHGYTF. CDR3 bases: TGTGCTAGTGGTTTGGAGGTTCGACATGGCTACACCTTC.

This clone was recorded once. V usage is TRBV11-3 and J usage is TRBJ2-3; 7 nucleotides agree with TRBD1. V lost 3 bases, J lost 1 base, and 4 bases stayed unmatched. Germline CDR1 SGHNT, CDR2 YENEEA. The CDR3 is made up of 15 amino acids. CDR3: CASSLGTGGTDTQYF. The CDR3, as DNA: TGTGCCAGCAGCTTGGGAACAGGGGGCACAGATACGCAGTATTTT.

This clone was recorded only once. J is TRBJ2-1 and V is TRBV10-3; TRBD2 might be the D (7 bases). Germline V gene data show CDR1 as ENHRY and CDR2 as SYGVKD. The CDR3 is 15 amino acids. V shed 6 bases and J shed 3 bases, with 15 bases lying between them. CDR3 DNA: TGTGCCATCAGAGGGGGGGCCAATCGCTACAATGAGCAGTTCTTC. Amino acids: CAIRGGANRYNEQFF.

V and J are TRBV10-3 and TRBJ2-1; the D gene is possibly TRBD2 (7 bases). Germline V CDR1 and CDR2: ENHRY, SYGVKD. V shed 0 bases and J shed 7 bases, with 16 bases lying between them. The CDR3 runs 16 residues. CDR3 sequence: CAISESLAGAGNEQFF. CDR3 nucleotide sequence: TGTGCCATCAGTGAGTCATTGGCGGGGGCTGGAAATGAGCAGTTCTTC.

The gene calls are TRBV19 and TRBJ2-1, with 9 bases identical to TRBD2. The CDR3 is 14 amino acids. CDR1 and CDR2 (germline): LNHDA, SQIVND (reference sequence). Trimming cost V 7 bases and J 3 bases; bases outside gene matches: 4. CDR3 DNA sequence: TGTGCCAGTACGGGAGCGGGGGGCTACAATGAGCAGTTCTTC. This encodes CASTGAGGYNEQFF.

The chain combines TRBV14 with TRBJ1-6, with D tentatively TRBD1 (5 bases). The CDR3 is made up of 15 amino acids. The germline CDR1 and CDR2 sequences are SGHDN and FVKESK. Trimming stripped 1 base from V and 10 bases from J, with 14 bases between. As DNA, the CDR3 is TGTGCCAGCAGCCAAGTTTCCGGGGCGCTATCACCCCTCCACTTT. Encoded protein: CASSQVSGALSPLHF. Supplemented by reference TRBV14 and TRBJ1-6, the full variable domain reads EAGVTQFPSHSVIEKGQTVTLRCDPISGHDNLYWYRRVMGKEIKFLLHFVKESKQDESGMPNNRFLAERTGGTYSTLKVQPAELEDSGVYFCASSQVSGALSPLHFGNGTRLTVT.

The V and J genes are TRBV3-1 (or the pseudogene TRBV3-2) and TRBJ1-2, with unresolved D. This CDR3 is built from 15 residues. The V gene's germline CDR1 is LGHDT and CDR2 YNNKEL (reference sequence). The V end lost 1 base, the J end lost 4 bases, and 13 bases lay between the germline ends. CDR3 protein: CASSQVSPSLYGYTF. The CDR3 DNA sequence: TGTGCCAGCAGCCAAGTCAGCCCTTCACTCTATGGCTACACCTTC.

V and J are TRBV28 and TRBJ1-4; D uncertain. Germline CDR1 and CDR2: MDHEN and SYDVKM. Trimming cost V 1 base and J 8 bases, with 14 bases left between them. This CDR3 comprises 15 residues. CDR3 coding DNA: TGTGCCAGCAGTTTATCGGGAGGGTACCGGGAAAAACTGTTTTTT. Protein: CASSLSGGYREKLFF.

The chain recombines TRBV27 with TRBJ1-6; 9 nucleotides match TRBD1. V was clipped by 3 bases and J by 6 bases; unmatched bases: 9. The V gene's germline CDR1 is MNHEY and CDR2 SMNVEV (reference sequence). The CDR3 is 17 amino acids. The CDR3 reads CASSFQPTGGFNSPLHF. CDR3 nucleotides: TGTGCCAGCAGTTTCCAACCCACAGGGGGCTTTAATTCACCCCTCCACTTT.

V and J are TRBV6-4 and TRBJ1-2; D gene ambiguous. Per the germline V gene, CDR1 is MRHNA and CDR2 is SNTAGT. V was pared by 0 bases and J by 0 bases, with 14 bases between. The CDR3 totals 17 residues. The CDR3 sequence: CASSDSGTRGANYGYTF. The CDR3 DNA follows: TGTGCCAGCAGTGACTCGGGCACCCGCGGGGCTAACTATGGCTACACCTTC.

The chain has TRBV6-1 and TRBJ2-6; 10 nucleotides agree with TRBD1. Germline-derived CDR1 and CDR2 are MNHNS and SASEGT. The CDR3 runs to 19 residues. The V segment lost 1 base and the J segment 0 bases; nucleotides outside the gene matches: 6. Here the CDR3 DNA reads TGTGCCAGCAGTGAAGGACAGGGGGCTACCCTCTCTGGGGCCAACGTCCTGACTTTC. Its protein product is CASSEGQGATLSGANVLTF.

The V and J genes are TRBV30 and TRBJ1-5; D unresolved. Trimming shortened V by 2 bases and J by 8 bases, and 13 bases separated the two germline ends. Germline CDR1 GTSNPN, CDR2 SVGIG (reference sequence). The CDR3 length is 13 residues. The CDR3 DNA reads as TGTGCCTGGAGTAACAGACCTGGAGAGCCCCAGCATTTT. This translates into CAWSNRPGEPQHF.

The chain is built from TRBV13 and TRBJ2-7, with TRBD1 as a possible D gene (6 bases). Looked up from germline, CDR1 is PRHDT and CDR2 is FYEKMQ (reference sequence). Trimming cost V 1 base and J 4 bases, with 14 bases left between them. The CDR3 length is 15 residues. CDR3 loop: CASSLVVEGVYEQYF. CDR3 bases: TGTGCCAGCAGCTTAGTAGTAGAGGGGGTATACGAGCAGTACTTC.